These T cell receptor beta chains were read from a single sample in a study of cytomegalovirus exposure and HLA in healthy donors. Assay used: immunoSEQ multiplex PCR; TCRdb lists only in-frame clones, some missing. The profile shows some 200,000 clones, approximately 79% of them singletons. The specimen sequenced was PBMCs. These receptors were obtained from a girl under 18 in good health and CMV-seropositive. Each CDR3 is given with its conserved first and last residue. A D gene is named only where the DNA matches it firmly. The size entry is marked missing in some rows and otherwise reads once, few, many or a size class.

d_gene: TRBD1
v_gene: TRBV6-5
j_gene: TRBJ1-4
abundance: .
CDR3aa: CASSYLRDSGEKLFF
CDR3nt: TGTGCCAGCAGTTACCTCCGGGACAGTGGTGAAAAACTGTTTTTT

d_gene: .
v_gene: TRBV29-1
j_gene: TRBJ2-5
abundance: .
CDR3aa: CSVGGYQETQYF
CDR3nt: TGCAGCGTTGGAGGGTACCAAGAGACCCAGTACTTC

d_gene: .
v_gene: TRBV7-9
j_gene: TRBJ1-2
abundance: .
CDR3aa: CASSLVQIIYGYTF
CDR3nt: TGTGCCAGCAGCTTAGTGCAGATCATCTATGGCTACACCTTC

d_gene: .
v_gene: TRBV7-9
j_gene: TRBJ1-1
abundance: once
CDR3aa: CASSLGGHGDTEAFF
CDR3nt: TGTGCCAGCAGCTTAGGTGGGCACGGGGACACTGAAGCTTTCTTT

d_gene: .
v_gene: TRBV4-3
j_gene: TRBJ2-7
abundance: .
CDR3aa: CASSQDIGGNEQYF
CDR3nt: TGCGCCAGCAGCCAAGATATAGGGGGTAATGAGCAGTACTTC

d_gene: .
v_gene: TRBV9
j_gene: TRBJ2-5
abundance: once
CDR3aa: CASSPGETQYF
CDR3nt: TGTGCCAGCAGCCCCGGGGAGACCCAGTACTTC

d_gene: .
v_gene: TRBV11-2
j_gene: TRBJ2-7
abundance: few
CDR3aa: CASSANSGEQYF
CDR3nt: TGTGCCAGCAGCGCCAACTCGGGCGAGCAGTACTTC

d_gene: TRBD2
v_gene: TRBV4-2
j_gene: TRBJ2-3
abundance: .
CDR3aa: CASSQESLAGGTDTQYF
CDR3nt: TGTGCCAGCAGCCAAGAGTCCCTAGCGGGGGGCACAGATACGCAGTATTTT

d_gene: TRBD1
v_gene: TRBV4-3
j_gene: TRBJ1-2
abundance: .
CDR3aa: CASSQAGGTGQSKFYGYTF
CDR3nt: TGCGCCAGCAGCCAAGCGGGGGGGACAGGGCAAAGCAAATTCTATGGCTACACCTTC

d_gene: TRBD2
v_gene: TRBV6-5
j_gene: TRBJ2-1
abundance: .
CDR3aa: CASSYWIAGSGNEQFF
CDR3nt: TGTGCCAGCAGTTACTGGATAGCGGGGTCGGGTAATGAGCAGTTCTTC

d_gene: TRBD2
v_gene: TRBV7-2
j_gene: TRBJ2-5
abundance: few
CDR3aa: CASSFSAGGLQETQYF
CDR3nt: TGTGCCAGCAGCTTTTCAGCGGGGGGACTTCAAGAGACCCAGTACTTC

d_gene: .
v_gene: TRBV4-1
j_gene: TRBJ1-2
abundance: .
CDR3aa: CASSTRTETNYGYTF
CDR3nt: TGCGCCAGCAGCACCCGGACAGAAACTAACTATGGCTACACCTTC

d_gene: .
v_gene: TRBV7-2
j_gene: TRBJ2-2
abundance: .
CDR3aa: CASSPFFLTGELFF
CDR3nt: TGTGCCAGCAGCCCCTTCTTTCTCACCGGGGAGCTGTTTTTT

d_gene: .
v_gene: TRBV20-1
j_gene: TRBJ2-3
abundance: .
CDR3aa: CSAHRMGTQYF
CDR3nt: TGCAGTGCCCACAGGATGGGGACACAGTATTTT

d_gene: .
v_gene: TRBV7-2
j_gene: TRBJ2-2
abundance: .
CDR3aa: CASSSLNTGELFF
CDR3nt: TGTGCCAGCAGCTCCCTGAACACCGGGGAGCTGTTTTTT

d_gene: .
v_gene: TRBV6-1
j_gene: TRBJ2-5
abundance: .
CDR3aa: CASSLYTGIGETQYF
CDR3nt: TGTGCCAGCAGCCTATACACAGGGATAGGGGAGACCCAGTACTTC

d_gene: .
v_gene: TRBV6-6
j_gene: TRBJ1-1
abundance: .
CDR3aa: CASSYSGQEAFF
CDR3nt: TGTGCCAGCAGTTACTCTGGACAGGAAGCTTTCTTT

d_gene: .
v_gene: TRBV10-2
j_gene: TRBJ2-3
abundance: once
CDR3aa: CASSATASTDTQYF
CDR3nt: TGCGCCAGCAGTGCGACAGCTAGCACAGATACGCAGTATTTT

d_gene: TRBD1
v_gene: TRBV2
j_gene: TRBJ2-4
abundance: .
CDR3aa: CASSAQGLAKNIQYF
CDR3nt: TGTGCCAGCAGTGCACAGGGGTTAGCCAAAAACATTCAGTACTTC

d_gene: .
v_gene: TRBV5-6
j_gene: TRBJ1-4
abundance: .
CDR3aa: CASSPGRGNEKLFF
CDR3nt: TGTGCCAGCAGCCCGGGCCGCGGGAATGAAAAACTGTTTTTT

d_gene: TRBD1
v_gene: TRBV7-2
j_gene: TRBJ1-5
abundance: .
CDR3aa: CASSLQWAGGWPQHF
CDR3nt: TGTGCCAGCAGCTTACAGTGGGCAGGGGGCTGGCCCCAGCATTTT

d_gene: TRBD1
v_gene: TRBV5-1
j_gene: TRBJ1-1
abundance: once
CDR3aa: CASSLSTGGLSTEAFF
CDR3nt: TGCGCCAGCAGCTTGAGCACAGGGGGCTTGAGCACTGAAGCTTTCTTT

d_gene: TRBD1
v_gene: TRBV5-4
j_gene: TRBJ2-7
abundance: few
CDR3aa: CASSQTGREQYF
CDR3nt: TGTGCCAGCAGCCAGACAGGGAGAGAGCAGTACTTC

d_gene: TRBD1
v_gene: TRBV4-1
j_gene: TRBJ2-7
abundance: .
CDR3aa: CASSQDRGGDRAYEQYF
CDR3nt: TGCGCCAGCAGCCAAGATAGAGGGGGGGACAGGGCATACGAGCAGTACTTC

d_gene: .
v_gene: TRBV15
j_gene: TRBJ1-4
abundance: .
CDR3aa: CATSGSGQNLNEKLFF
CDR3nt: TGTGCCACCAGCGGATCAGGACAGAACCTTAATGAAAAACTGTTTTTT

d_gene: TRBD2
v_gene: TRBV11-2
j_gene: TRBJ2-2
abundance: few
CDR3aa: CASRLAGARGELFF
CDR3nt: TGTGCCAGCCGGTTAGCGGGAGCCAGGGGGGAGCTGTTTTTT

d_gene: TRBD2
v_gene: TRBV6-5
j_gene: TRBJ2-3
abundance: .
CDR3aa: CASSYSTSGYTDTQYF
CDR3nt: TGTGCCAGCAGTTACTCGACTAGCGGTTACACAGATACGCAGTATTTT

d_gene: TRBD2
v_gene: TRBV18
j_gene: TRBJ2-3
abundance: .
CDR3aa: CASSPPGRGGYFTDTQYF
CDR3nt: TGTGCCAGCTCACCACCGGGTCGCGGGGGGTACTTCACAGATACGCAGTATTTT

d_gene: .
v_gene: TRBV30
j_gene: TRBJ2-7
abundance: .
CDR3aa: CAWERQGGSYEQYF
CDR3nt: TGTGCCTGGGAGAGACAGGGAGGATCCTACGAGCAGTACTTC

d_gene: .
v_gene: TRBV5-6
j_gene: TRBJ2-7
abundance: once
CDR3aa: CASGLAATYEQYF
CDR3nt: TGTGCCAGCGGCTTAGCGGCTACCTACGAGCAGTACTTC

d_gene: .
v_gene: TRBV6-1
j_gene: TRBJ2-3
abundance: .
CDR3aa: CASSEVAAPGTDTQYF
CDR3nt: TGTGCCAGCAGTGAAGTGGCGGCCCCGGGCACAGATACGCAGTATTTT

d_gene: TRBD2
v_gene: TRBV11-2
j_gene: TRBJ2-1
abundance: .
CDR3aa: CASSLDLGGAVYNEQFF
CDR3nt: TGTGCCAGCAGCTTAGACCTCGGGGGGGCCGTCTACAATGAGCAGTTCTTC

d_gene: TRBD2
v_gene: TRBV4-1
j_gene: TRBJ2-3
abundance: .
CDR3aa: CASSQDRGTSGADTQYF
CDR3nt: TGCGCCAGCAGCCAAGATCGTGGGACTAGCGGCGCAGATACGCAGTATTTT

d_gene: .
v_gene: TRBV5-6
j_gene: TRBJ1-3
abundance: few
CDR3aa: CASSLGSRGFGNTIYF
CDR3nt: TGTGCCAGCAGCTTGGGTTCCAGGGGCTTTGGAAACACCATATATTTT

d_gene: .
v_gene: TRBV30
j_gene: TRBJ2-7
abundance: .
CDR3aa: CAWSPQRSVGLFF
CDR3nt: TGTGCCTGGAGCCCACAACGGTCCGTGGGGCTCTTTTTC

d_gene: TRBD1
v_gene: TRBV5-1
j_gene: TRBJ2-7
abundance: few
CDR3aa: CASSRAGGYHEQYF
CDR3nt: TGCGCCAGCAGCCGAGCAGGGGGCTATCACGAGCAGTACTTC

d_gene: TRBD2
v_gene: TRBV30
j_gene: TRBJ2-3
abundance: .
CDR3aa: CAWSLSGGATDTQYF
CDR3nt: TGTGCCTGGAGTCTAAGCGGGGGGGCAACAGATACGCAGTATTTT

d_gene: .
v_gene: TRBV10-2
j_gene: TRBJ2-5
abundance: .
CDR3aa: CASSAGDGTQYF
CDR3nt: TGCGCCAGCAGTGCAGGGGATGGGACCCAGTACTTC

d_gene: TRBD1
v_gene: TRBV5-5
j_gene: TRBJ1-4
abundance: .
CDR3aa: CASSSLDYRGVEKLFF
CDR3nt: TGTGCCAGCAGCTCCCTTGACTACAGGGGTGTGGAAAAACTGTTTTTT

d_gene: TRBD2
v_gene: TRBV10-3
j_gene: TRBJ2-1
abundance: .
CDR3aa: CAIMGGGSYNEQFF
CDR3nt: TGTGCCATCATGGGGGGGGGATCCTACAATGAGCAGTTCTTC

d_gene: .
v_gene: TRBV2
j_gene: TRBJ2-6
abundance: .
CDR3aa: CASSEDPGAANVLTF
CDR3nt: TGTGCCAGCAGTGAAGACCCAGGGGCAGCCAACGTCCTGACTTTC